The rows below give T cell receptor beta chains drawn from one sample of a study of T-cell memory formation after mild COVID-19. TCRdb re-analysed the 5' RACE reads in MiXCR, keeping a single row per CDR3 protein. The repertoire holds 300,000 to 350,000 distinct CDR3 sequences, roughly 13% seen once, with 22% in the top ten. The sequenced material came from PBMCs or a T cell subset sorted from them (not recorded which). Receptors were obtained from a man younger than 35 who had mild COVID-19 (a few samples of this study predate the infection). Cell type and time point are not known. Both conserved end residues are part of each CDR3. D genes are given only for firm matches. Clone size is given for some rows only: seen once, a few or many times, or a class if the clone is expanded.

J gene: TRBJ2-1
V gene: TRBV5-1
clone size: many
D gene: TRBD2
CDR3 protein: CASFLTGGSEQFF

J gene: TRBJ1-1
V gene: TRBV12-3/TRBV12-4
clone size: few
D gene: -
CDR3 protein: CASSPRTFTEAFF

J gene: TRBJ1-1
V gene: TRBV7-9
clone size: -
D gene: -
CDR3 protein: CASSLLGATEAFF

J gene: TRBJ2-3
V gene: TRBV11-2
clone size: -
D gene: -
CDR3 protein: CASTGLWNTQYF

J gene: TRBJ2-5
V gene: TRBV5-1
clone size: -
D gene: TRBD2
CDR3 protein: CASSLDGGAGKTQYF

J gene: TRBJ2-7
V gene: TRBV10-2
clone size: few
D gene: -
CDR3 protein: CASSDIAYEQYF

J gene: TRBJ2-1
V gene: TRBV20-1
clone size: few
D gene: -
CDR3 protein: CSAPRQGNEQFF

J gene: TRBJ1-2
V gene: TRBV5-1
clone size: few
D gene: -
CDR3 protein: CASSPVPGRSDGYTF

J gene: TRBJ2-3
V gene: TRBV20-1
clone size: few
D gene: -
CDR3 protein: CSARDKEGQYF

J gene: TRBJ1-1
V gene: TRBV7-9
clone size: few
D gene: TRBD1
CDR3 protein: CASSHPLTGPPEDTEAFF

J gene: TRBJ2-5
V gene: TRBV9
clone size: -
D gene: TRBD1
CDR3 protein: CASSVEQGAKYF

J gene: TRBJ2-7
V gene: TRBV28
clone size: -
D gene: -
CDR3 protein: CASSFGQGGYQAQYF

J gene: TRBJ2-1
V gene: TRBV7-2
clone size: many
D gene: -
CDR3 protein: CASSLVQYNNEQFF

J gene: TRBJ2-1
V gene: TRBV11-1
clone size: once
D gene: -
CDR3 protein: CASSLAPGAGFDEQFF

J gene: TRBJ1-5
V gene: TRBV12-3/TRBV12-4
clone size: few
D gene: -
CDR3 protein: CASSSSDNQPQHF

J gene: TRBJ2-3
V gene: TRBV29-1
clone size: few
D gene: -
CDR3 protein: CSADSGFSRYF

J gene: TRBJ2-7
V gene: TRBV12-3/TRBV12-4
clone size: few
D gene: TRBD2
CDR3 protein: CASSPRGGHEQYF

J gene: TRBJ2-2
V gene: TRBV12-3/TRBV12-4
clone size: -
D gene: TRBD1
CDR3 protein: CASKVRQGVYTGELFF

J gene: TRBJ1-2
V gene: TRBV4-1
clone size: -
D gene: TRBD1
CDR3 protein: CASSQFVTGTGIHINYGYTF

J gene: TRBJ2-1
V gene: TRBV6-2/TRBV6-3
clone size: -
D gene: -
CDR3 protein: CASSLGGQANEQFF

J gene: TRBJ2-1
V gene: TRBV11-2
clone size: -
D gene: -
CDR3 protein: CASSFTIRAANEQFF

J gene: TRBJ1-2
V gene: TRBV29-1
clone size: few
D gene: -
CDR3 protein: CSVAPERNIRTF

J gene: TRBJ2-3
V gene: TRBV7-6
clone size: few
D gene: -
CDR3 protein: CASSWGETDTQYF

J gene: TRBJ2-2
V gene: TRBV6-2/TRBV6-3
clone size: few
D gene: -
CDR3 protein: CASSYDLGAGELFF

J gene: TRBJ2-5
V gene: TRBV12-3/TRBV12-4
clone size: many
D gene: TRBD1
CDR3 protein: CASSFPDRGETQYF

J gene: TRBJ1-1
V gene: TRBV5-1
clone size: many
D gene: -
CDR3 protein: CASSLGPTNTEAFF

J gene: TRBJ2-1
V gene: TRBV25-1
clone size: many
D gene: -
CDR3 protein: CASSGVKQFF

J gene: TRBJ2-3
V gene: TRBV7-2
clone size: -
D gene: TRBD2
CDR3 protein: CASSLVSGGDTQYF

J gene: TRBJ2-3
V gene: TRBV18
clone size: few
D gene: TRBD2
CDR3 protein: CASSPIAGHKDTQYF

J gene: TRBJ2-5
V gene: TRBV4-3
clone size: few
D gene: -
CDR3 protein: CASSLGPNRGTETQYF

J gene: TRBJ1-5
V gene: TRBV20-1
clone size: few
D gene: -
CDR3 protein: CSAISSPGYSNQPQHF

J gene: TRBJ2-5
V gene: TRBV12-5
clone size: few
D gene: -
CDR3 protein: CASGWKGGLGETQYF

J gene: TRBJ2-5
V gene: TRBV23-1
clone size: many
D gene: -
CDR3 protein: CASSQSWETQYF

J gene: TRBJ2-1
V gene: TRBV19
clone size: few
D gene: -
CDR3 protein: CASSTGTADHYNEQFF

J gene: TRBJ2-5
V gene: TRBV28
clone size: many
D gene: TRBD2
CDR3 protein: CASTPSGGLQETQYF

J gene: TRBJ2-2
V gene: TRBV7-2
clone size: -
D gene: -
CDR3 protein: CASSSGRGYTGELFF

J gene: TRBJ2-1
V gene: TRBV7-2
clone size: few
D gene: -
CDR3 protein: CASSLGRGAHEQFF

J gene: TRBJ1-1
V gene: TRBV12-3/TRBV12-4
clone size: -
D gene: -
CDR3 protein: CASTKGGYTEAFF

J gene: TRBJ1-2
V gene: TRBV7-3
clone size: few
D gene: -
CDR3 protein: CASSPGNGYGYTF

J gene: TRBJ2-3
V gene: TRBV7-3
clone size: -
D gene: -
CDR3 protein: CASSPSGAGMRTDTQYF

J gene: TRBJ2-5
V gene: TRBV10-3
clone size: few
D gene: -
CDR3 protein: CAISESGGRETQYF

J gene: TRBJ2-1
V gene: TRBV23-1
clone size: -
D gene: TRBD1
CDR3 protein: CAKDRGNEQFF

J gene: TRBJ1-2
V gene: TRBV20-1
clone size: -
D gene: -
CDR3 protein: CSARDSTNYGYTF

J gene: TRBJ1-1
V gene: TRBV20-1
clone size: -
D gene: -
CDR3 protein: CSARSDPNTEAFF

J gene: TRBJ2-5
V gene: TRBV11-1
clone size: -
D gene: -
CDR3 protein: CASSADTGGETQYF

J gene: TRBJ2-7
V gene: TRBV12-2
clone size: -
D gene: -
CDR3 protein: CASRLGTSGGRSSYEQYF

J gene: TRBJ1-5
V gene: TRBV12-3/TRBV12-4
clone size: -
D gene: -
CDR3 protein: CASTEGRGNQPQHF

J gene: TRBJ2-1
V gene: TRBV9
clone size: -
D gene: TRBD2
CDR3 protein: CASSEAGLDNNEQFF

J gene: TRBJ2-3
V gene: TRBV24-1
clone size: -
D gene: -
CDR3 protein: CATSDQPTDTQYF

J gene: TRBJ1-6
V gene: TRBV20-1
clone size: few
D gene: -
CDR3 protein: CSARVPFNSPLHF

J gene: TRBJ2-2
V gene: TRBV9
clone size: -
D gene: TRBD1
CDR3 protein: CASSDDRGLGTGELFF